These 20 T cell receptor beta chains were sequenced from one sample in a study of beta chain features in type 1 diabetes. Study-wide points: Across all four CD4+ subsets, people with type 1 diabetes showed modestly shorter TCRB CDR3s.

The investigators reverse transcribed all of the isolated RNA, so they sequenced expressed TCRB transcripts. Profiled with immunoSEQ multiplex PCR; TCRdb holds only in-frame clones, not every one. This sample has about 270,000 clones, with roughly an eighth found just once. Their antigens remain unidentified. Sequenced sample: naive CD4+ T cells from blood. Source of these receptors: a man under 40 with type 1 diabetes.

This clone was seen a handful of times. This chain links TRBV29-1 with TRBJ2-3; TRBD2 aligns across 8 bases. CDR1 is SQVTM and CDR2 is ANQGSEA in the germline V gene. The CDR3 length is 15 residues. With V trimmed by 4 bases and J by 4 bases, 10 bases remained unmatched. The CDR3 spells CSVASSGSGADTQYF. In nucleotides, the CDR3 is TGCAGCGTTGCATCCAGCGGGAGTGGGGCAGATACGCAGTATTTT.

The chain employs TRBV6-1 and TRBJ1-5; 7 bases align to TRBD1. The CDR3 has 13 residues. V lost 5 bases and J lost 6; bases outside the gene matches: 4. Per the germline V gene, CDR1 is MNHNS and CDR2 is SASEGT. CDR3 region: CASSPQGSQPQHF. The CDR3 nucleotides read TGTGCCAGCAGTCCACAGGGGTCTCAGCCCCAGCATTTT.

A few counts support this clone. This sequence joins TRBV4-3 and TRBJ2-5, with a weak D call TRBD2 (5 bases). The ends were cut back, 0 bases at V and 4 bases at J, with 15 bases in the middle. Germline loops: CDR1 LGHNA, CDR2 YSLEER. The CDR3 covers 16 residues. The CDR3 DNA sequence: TGCGCCAGCAGCCAAGATCCCGGGAAGTGGGGAGAGACCCAGTACTTC. It codes for CASSQDPGKWGETQYF.

In its sample, this clone was seen a few times. The rearrangement links TRBV27 to TRBJ1-5; 7 bases agree with TRBD1. The junction had 13 bases not matched to a gene; V was cut back by 8 bases and J by 3 bases. The CDR3 is made up of 16 amino acids. Germline V gene lookup returns CDR1 MNHEY and CDR2 SMNVEV (reference sequence). The CDR3 DNA reads TGTGCCAGCCGGAAACGACAGGGCGAGGACAATCAGCCCCAGCATTTT. Its translation is CASRKRQGEDNQPQHF.

This chain connects TRBV18 to TRBJ2-7; TRBD1 matches at 7 bases. CDR3 length: 14 residues. V was clipped by 3 bases and J by 3 bases; unmatched bases: 5. Germline CDR1 and CDR2: KGHSH and LQKENI. CDR3 protein: CASSPPGTVYEQYF. As DNA, the CDR3 is TGTGCCAGCTCACCCCCTGGGACAGTCTACGAGCAGTACTTC.

The chain employs TRBV19 and TRBJ2-7, with 9 positions matching TRBD2. This CDR3 spans 15 amino acids. Germline V gene sequence: CDR1 LNHDA, CDR2 SQIVND (reference sequence). V gave up 3 bases and J gave up 2 bases; unmatched junction bases: 5. The CDR3 region has the DNA TGTGCCAGTAGTATTAGTAGGACTAGCGCCTACGAGCAGTACTTC. Protein product: CASSISRTSAYEQYF.

J is TRBJ2-7 and V is TRBV10-3, with 10 bases lining up with TRBD2. The V segment lost 10 bases and the J segment 4 bases; nucleotides outside the gene matches: 7. The CDR3 loop spans 13 amino acids. Germline V gene sequence: CDR1 ENHRY, CDR2 SYGVKD. As DNA, the CDR3 is TGTGCCACTGGGACTAGCGAACAGTACGAGCAGTACTTC. This codes for CATGTSEQYEQYF.

The rearrangement uses TRBV5-1 and TRBJ2-7; possibly TRBD2 for D (6 bases). The CDR3 extends over 16 amino acids. V was clipped by 0 bases and J by 1 base, with 14 bases between them. Germline V gene sequence: CDR1 SGHRS, CDR2 YFSETQ. CDR3 bases: TGCGCCAGCAGCTTGGTACCGGGAGTAGGATCCTACGAGCAGTACTTC. Translation gives CASSLVPGVGSYEQYF.

V gene TRBV2 combines with J gene TRBJ2-7; 10 bases line up with TRBD2. This CDR3 comprises 15 residues. After removal of 8 bases from V and 6 bases from J, the junction contained 13 bases not matched to a gene. Germline V gene lookup returns CDR1 SNHLY and CDR2 FYNNEI. The CDR3 DNA reads TGTGCCAGCGGACGACCTAGCGGGAGTTTGGGCGAGCAGTACTTC. Translation: CASGRPSGSLGEQYF.

This clone was observed at least ten times. The V gene is TRBV15, the J gene TRBJ1-2; D unclear. This CDR3 spans 12 amino acids. Trimming took off 0 bases at V and 8 bases at J, with 7 bases between the two ends. CDR1 and CDR2 from the germline V gene are LNHNV and YYDKDF (reference sequence). CDR3 sequence reads: CATSREGRGYTF. CDR3 nucleotides: TGTGCCACCAGCAGAGAGGGGAGAGGCTACACCTTC.

The rearrangement joins TRBV9 to TRBJ2-1, with 14 bases lining up with TRBD2. This CDR3 has 17 residues. Germline CDR1 SGDLS, CDR2 YYNGEE. V dropped 0 bases and J dropped 9; count of bases not matched to a gene: 8. The CDR3 sequence is CASSVGRGTSGRTEQFF. The DNA of the CDR3 is TGTGCCAGCAGCGTAGGGAGGGGGACTAGCGGGAGAACTGAGCAGTTCTTC.

The rearrangement uses TRBV5-1 and TRBJ2-5; 8 nucleotides match TRBD2. Trimming at V came to 4 bases and at J to 3 bases, leaving 2 bases not matched to a gene. CDR3 size: 13 residues. The germline CDR1 and CDR2 sequences are SGHRS and YFSETQ. The CDR3 sequence: CASSVSGEETQYF. The CDR3 DNA follows: TGCGCCAGCAGCGTTAGCGGGGAAGAGACCCAGTACTTC.

This clone showed up just a few times. V gene TRBV7-3 combines with J gene TRBJ2-1; D uncertain. Germline CDR1 reads SGHTA; CDR2 reads FQGTGA. This CDR3 is built from 12 residues. Trimming shortened V by 6 bases and J by 6 bases, and 9 bases separated the two germline ends. CDR3 region: CASSAEGNEQFF. The DNA for the CDR3 is TGTGCCAGCAGTGCGGAAGGCAATGAGCAGTTCTTC.

This clone was seen only a few times. The rearrangement uses TRBV30 and TRBJ2-7; TRBD2 matches 7 bases. The CDR3 spans 13 residues. With 7 bases clipped from V and 3 bases from J, the junction kept 9 bases outside the gene matches. Germline V gene sequence: CDR1 GTSNPN, CDR2 SVGIG (reference sequence). The CDR3, as DNA: TGTGCCTCGAATCGACTAGCAAACTACGAGCAGTACTTC. Encoded protein: CASNRLANYEQYF.

The rearrangement joins TRBV28 to TRBJ2-7, with TRBD2 matching over 9 bases. The length of the CDR3 is 13 residues. Unmatched junction bases numbered 4, after V lost 5 bases and J lost 5 bases. Germline values: CDR1 MDHEN, CDR2 SYDVKM. The CDR3 spells CASSGTSPHEQYF. CDR3 sequence (DNA): TGTGCCAGCAGTGGGACTAGCCCCCACGAGCAGTACTTC.

This clone was counted a few times. This chain connects TRBV5-1 to TRBJ2-3; D may be TRBD2 (5 bases). The V gene lost 5 bases and the J gene lost 2 bases, with 9 bases spanning the gap. Germline CDR1 and CDR2: SGHRS and YFSETQ. The CDR3 is 13 residues long. This CDR3 reads CASSLAFTDTQYF. DNA for the CDR3: TGCGCCAGCAGTCTAGCCTTCACAGATACGCAGTATTTT.

This clone turned up a few times. V and J are TRBV7-8 and TRBJ2-1; 7 nucleotides line up with TRBD2. The CDR3 extends over 16 amino acids. V trimming: 3 bases; J trimming: 2 bases; junction bases outside the gene matches: 7. Germline V gene sequence: CDR1 SGHVS, CDR2 FQNEAQ. The CDR3 nucleotides are TGTGCCAGCAGCTTGCGGTTGGGACTACCCTACAATGAGCAGTTCTTC. This translates into CASSLRLGLPYNEQFF.

In the case of this clone: Compared with germline, one end of the junction differs, possibly owing to a read error. The V and J genes are TRBV5-4 and TRBJ1-2; 9 bases map to TRBD1. The CDR3 has 13 amino acids. CDR1 and CDR2 (germline): SGHNT, YYREEE (reference sequence). This CDR3 is CASSFGQGPFNLF. CDR3 sequence (DNA): TGTGCCAGCAGCTTCGGACAGGGGCCCTTCAACCTCTTC.

V is TRBV19 and J is TRBJ1-2; no definite D call. Trimming stripped 7 bases from V and 2 bases from J, with 20 bases between. The CDR3 loop spans 16 amino acids. CDR1 and CDR2 (germline): LNHDA, SQIVND (reference sequence). CDR3 DNA: TGTGCCAGTAACCTCGGCGGGTCTCCGAGGAACTATGGCTACACCTTC. Amino acid sequence: CASNLGGSPRNYGYTF.

This clone came up a few times. V and J are TRBV9 and TRBJ2-1, with 7 bases lining up with TRBD2. This CDR3 is built from 13 residues. J gave up 12 bases and V 4 bases, and 10 bases lay outside the gene matches. CDR1 is SGDLS, CDR2 YYNGEE, per germline. CDR3 region: CASSPPGGGTQFF. CDR3 DNA sequence: TGTGCCAGCAGCCCCCCTGGGGGAGGGACGCAGTTCTTC.